This T cell receptor beta chain was captured in a study of T cell repertoires in ileal Crohn's disease. Overall study: About half received postoperative treatment, around ten with thiopurines and about 20 anti-TNF.

As for this clone: Its specificity is not known.

Whole-study results and caveats: Postoperative endoscopy occurred within one year, median around 6.6 months. Clonal expansions were more frequent in active smokers than non-smokers at surgery. Compared with CD4 T cells, sorted CD8 cells carried more expanded clones.

Documented time point: neoterminal ileum biopsy at postoperative endoscopy, about 6 months after surgery. Repertoires were generated with immunoSEQ multiplex PCR, while TCRdb's copy carries only in-frame clones and drops some. This table holds about 62,000 clones, 85% to 90% found once. The CDR3 consists of 14 residues. The germline V gene encodes CDR1 MNHNY and CDR2 SVGAGI (reference sequence). J was trimmed by 6 bases and V by 5 bases; bases with no gene match: 9. J is TRBJ1-2 and V is TRBV6-6; 7 bases are shared with TRBD1. Sequencing was done on a sample of ileal tissue. The sequence was collected from an adult with Crohn's disease. In DNA form, the CDR3 reads TGTGCCAGCAGTAAGACAGGGTATCAAGATGGCTACACCTTC. Protein sequence: CASSKTGYQDGYTF.